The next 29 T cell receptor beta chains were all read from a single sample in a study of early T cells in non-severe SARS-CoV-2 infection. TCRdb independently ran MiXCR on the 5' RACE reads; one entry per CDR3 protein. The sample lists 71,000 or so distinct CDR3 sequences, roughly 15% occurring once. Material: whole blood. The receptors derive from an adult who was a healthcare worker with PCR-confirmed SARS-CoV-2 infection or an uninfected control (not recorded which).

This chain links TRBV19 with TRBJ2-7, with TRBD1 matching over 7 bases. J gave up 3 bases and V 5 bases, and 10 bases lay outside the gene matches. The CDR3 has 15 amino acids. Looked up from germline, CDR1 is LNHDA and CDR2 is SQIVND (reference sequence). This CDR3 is CASSLFSTGIYEQYF. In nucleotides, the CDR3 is TGTGCCAGTAGTTTATTCTCGACAGGGATCTACGAGCAGTACTTC. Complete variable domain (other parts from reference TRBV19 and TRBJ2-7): DGGITQSPKYLFRKEGQNVTLSCEQNLNHDAMYWYRQDPGQGLRLIYYSQIVNDFQKGDIAEGYSVSREKKESFPLTVTSAQKNPTAFYLCASSLFSTGIYEQYFGPGTRLTVT.

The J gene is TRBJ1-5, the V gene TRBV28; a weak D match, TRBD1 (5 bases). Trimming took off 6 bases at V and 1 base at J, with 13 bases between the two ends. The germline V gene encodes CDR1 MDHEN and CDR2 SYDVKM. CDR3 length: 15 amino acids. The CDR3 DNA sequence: TGTGCCAGCAGCGCCCCTCGGGACAGCAATCAGCCCCAGCATTTT. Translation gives CASSAPRDSNQPQHF.

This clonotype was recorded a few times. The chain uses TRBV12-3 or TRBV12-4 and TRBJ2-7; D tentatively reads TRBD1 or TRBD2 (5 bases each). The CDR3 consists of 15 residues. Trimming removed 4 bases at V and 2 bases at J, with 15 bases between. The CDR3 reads CASSSLAGTAYEQYF. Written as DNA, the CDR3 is TGTGCCAGCAGTTCATTGGCAGGGACGGCCTACGAGCAGTACTTC.

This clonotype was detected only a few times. The CDR3 reads CSVEVGLDTQYF. CDR3 bases: TGCAGCGTTGAAGTAGGGTTAGATACGCAGTATTTT. The J gene is TRBJ2-3, the V gene TRBV29-1; D gene ambiguous. The V end was cut by 1 base, the J end by 5 bases, with 7 bases between. The length of the CDR3 is 12 residues. The V gene's germline CDR1 is SQVTM and CDR2 ANQGSEA.

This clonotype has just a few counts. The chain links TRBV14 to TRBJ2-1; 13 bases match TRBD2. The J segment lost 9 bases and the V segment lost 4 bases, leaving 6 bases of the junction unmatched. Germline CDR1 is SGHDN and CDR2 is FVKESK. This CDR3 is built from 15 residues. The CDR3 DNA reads TGTGCCAGCAGCCCCACGACTAGCGGGGGGAGTGAGCAGTTCTTC. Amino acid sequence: CASSPTTSGGSEQFF.

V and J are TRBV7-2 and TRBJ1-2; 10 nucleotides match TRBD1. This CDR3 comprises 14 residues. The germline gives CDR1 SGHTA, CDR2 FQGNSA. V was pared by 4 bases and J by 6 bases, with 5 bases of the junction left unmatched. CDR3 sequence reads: CASSSTGTGDGYTF. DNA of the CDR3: TGTGCCAGCAGCTCCACCGGGACAGGGGATGGCTACACCTTC.

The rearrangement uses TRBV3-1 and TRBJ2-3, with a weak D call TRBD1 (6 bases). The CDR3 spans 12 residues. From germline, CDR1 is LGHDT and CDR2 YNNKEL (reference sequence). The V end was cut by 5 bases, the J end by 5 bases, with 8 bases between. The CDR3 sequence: CASSTTGDTQYF. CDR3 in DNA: TGTGCCAGCAGCACGACAGGAGATACGCAGTATTTT.

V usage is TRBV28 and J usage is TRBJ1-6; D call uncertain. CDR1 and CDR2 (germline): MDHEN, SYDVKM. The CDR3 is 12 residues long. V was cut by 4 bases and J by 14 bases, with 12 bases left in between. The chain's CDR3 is CASSSVVMSLHF. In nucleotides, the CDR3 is TGTGCCAGCAGTTCGGTAGTGATGTCCCTCCACTTT. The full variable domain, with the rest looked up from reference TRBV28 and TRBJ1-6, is DVKVTQSSRYLVKRTGEKVFLECVQDMDHENMFWYRQDPGLGLRLIYFSYDVKMKEKGDIPEGYSVSREKKERFSLILESASTNQTSMYLCASSSVVMSLHFGNGTRLTVT.

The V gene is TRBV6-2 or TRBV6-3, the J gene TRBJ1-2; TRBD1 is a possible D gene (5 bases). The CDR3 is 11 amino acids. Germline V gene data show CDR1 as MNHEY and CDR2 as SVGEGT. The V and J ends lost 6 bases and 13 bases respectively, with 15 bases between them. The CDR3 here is CASSLGTARTF. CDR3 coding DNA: TGTGCCAGCAGCCTTGGGACCGCCCGCACCTTC.

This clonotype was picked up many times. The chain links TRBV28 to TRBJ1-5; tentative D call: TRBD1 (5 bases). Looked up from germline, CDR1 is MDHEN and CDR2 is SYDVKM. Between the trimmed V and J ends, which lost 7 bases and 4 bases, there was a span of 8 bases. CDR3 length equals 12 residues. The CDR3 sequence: CASIWGNQPQHF. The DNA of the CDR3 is TGTGCCAGCATTTGGGGGAATCAGCCCCAGCATTTT.

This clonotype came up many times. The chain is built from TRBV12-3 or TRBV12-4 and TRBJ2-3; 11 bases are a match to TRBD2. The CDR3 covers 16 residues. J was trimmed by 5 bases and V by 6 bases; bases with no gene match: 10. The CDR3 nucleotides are TGTGCCAGCAGCCCCATGGTAGCGGGGGGGCAAGATACGCAGTATTTT. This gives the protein CASSPMVAGGQDTQYF.

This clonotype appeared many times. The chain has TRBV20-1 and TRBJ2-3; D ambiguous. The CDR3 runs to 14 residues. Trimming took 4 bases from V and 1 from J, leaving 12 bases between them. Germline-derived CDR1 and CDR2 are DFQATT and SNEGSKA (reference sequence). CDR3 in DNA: TGCAGTGCTATTAACTCACTTGGCACAGATACGCAGTATTTT. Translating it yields CSAINSLGTDTQYF.

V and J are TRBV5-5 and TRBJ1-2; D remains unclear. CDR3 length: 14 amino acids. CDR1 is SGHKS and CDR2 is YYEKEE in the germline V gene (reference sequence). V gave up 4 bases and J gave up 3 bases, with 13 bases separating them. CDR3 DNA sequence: TGTGCCAGCAGCCTCCTCCCAGACGACTATGGCTACACCTTC. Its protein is CASSLLPDDYGYTF.

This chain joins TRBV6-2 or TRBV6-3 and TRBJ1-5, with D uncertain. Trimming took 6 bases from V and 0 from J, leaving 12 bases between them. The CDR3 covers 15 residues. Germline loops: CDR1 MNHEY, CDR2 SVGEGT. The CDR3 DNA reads TGTGCCAGCAGAGGGTCCCTCCCTAGCAATCAGCCCCAGCATTTT. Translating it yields CASRGSLPSNQPQHF.

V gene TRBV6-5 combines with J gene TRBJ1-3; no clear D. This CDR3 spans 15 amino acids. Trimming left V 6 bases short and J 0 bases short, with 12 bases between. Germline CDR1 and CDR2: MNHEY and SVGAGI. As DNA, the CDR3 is TGTGCCAGCAGAGGAAAGCTTCTCTCTGGAAACACCATATATTTT. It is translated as CASRGKLLSGNTIYF.

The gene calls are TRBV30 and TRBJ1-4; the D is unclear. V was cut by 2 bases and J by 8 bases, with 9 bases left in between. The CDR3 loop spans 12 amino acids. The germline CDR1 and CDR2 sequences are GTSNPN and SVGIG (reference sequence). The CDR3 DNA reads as TGTGCCTGGAGTCCAGGAAAGGAAAAACTGTTTTTT. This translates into CAWSPGKEKLFF.

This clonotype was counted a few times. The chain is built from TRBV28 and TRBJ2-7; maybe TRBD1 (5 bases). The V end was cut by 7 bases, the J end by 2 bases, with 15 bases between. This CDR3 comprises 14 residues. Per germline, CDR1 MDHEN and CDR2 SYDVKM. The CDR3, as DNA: TGTGCCAGCACCCCACCAGGGCATGCCTACGAGCAGTACTTC. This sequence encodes CASTPPGHAYEQYF.

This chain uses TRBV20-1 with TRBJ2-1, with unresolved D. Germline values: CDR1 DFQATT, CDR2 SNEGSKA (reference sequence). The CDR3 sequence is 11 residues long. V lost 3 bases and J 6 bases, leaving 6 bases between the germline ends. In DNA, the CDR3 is TGCAGTGCTAGTAATTCCAATGAGCAGTTCTTC. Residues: CSASNSNEQFF.

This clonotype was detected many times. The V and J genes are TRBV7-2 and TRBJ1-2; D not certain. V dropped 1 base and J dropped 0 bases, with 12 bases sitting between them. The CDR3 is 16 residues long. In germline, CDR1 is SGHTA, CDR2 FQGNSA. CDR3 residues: CASSLEGLLANYGYTF. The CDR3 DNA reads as TGTGCCAGCAGCTTAGAAGGGTTGCTAGCTAACTATGGCTACACCTTC. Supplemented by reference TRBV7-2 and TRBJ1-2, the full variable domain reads GAGVSQSPSNKVTEKGKDVELRCDPISGHTALYWYRQSLGQGLEFLIYFQGNSAPDKSGLPSDRFSAERTGGSVSTLTIQRTQQEDSAVYLCASSLEGLLANYGYTFGSGTRLTVV.

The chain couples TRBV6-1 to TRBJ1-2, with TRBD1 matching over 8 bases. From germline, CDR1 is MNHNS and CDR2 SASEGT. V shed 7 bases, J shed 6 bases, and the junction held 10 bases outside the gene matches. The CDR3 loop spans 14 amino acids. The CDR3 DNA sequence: TGTGCCAGCACTCCGGGACAGGAGGGGAATGGCTACACCTTC. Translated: CASTPGQEGNGYTF.

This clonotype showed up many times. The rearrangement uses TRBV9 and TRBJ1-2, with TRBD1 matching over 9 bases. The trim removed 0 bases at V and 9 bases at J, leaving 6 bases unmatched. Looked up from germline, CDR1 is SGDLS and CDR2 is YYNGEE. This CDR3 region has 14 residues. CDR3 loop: CASSVDGQGKSYTF. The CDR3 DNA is TGTGCCAGCAGCGTAGATGGACAGGGGAAGAGCTACACCTTC. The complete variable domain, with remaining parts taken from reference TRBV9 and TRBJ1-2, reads DSGVTQTPKHLITATGQRVTLRCSPRSGDLSVYWYQQSLDQGLQFLIQYYNGEERAKGNILERFSAQQFPDLHSELNLSSLELGDSALYFCASSVDGQGKSYTFGSGTRLTVV.

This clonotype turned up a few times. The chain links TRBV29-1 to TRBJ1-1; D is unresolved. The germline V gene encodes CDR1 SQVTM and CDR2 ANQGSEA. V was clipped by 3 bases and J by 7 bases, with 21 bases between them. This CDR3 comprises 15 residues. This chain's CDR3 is CSVDTSKGATFEAFF. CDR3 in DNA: TGCAGCGTTGACACCTCCAAGGGTGCCACCTTTGAAGCTTTCTTT.

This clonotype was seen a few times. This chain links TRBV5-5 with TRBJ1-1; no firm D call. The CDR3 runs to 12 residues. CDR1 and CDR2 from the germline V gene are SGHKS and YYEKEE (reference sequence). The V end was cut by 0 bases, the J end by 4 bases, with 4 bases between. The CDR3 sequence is CASSLVSTEAFF. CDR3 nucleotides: TGTGCCAGCAGCTTGGTTTCCACTGAAGCTTTCTTT.

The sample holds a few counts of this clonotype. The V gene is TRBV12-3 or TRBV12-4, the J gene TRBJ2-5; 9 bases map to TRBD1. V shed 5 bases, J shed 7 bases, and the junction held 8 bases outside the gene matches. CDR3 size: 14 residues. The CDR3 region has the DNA TGTGCCAGCAGTAGGACAGGGGCCCGGGTGACCCAGTACTTC. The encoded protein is CASSRTGARVTQYF.

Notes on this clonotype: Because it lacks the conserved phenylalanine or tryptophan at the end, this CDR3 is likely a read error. The DNA for the CDR3 is TGTGCCAGCAGTACTGCCCTCGCGGCCAGGCGGACAGATACGCAGTATTAT. This encodes CASSTALAARRTDTQYY. V and J are TRBV6-2 or TRBV6-3 and TRBJ2-3; no clear D. CDR1 is MNHEY, CDR2 SVGEGT, per germline. V lost 5 bases to trimming and J lost 3 bases, with 21 bases between them. The CDR3 has 17 amino acids.

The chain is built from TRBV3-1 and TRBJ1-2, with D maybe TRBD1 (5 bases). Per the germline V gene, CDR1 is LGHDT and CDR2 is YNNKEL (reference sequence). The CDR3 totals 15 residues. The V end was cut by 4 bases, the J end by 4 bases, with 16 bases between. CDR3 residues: CASSPTSSTAYGYTF. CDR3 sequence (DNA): TGTGCCAGCAGCCCCACCTCCTCGACAGCCTATGGCTACACCTTC.

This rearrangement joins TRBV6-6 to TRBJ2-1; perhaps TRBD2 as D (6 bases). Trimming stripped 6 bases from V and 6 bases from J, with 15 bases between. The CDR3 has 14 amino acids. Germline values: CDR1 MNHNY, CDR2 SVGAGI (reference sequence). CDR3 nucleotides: TGTGCCAGCAGCCTCGGGAGTGCCCCCAATGAGCAGTTCTTC. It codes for CASSLGSAPNEQFF.

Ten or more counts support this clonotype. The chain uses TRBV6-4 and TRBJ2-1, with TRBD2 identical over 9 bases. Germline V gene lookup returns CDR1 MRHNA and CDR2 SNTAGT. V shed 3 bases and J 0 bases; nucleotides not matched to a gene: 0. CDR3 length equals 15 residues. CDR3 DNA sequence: TGTGCCAGCAGTGAAGCGGGGGGCTCCTACAATGAGCAGTTCTTC. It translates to CASSEAGGSYNEQFF.

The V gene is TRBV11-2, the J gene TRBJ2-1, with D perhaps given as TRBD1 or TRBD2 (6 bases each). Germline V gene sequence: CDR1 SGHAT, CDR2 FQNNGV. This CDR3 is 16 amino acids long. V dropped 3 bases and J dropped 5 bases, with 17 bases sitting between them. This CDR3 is CASSLGGWGINNEQFF. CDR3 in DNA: TGTGCCAGCAGCTTGGGGGGCTGGGGGATCAACAATGAGCAGTTCTTC.